This T cell receptor beta chain was captured in a study of cytomegalovirus exposure and HLA in healthy donors. The CDR3 is made up of 13 amino acids. Trimming removed 3 bases from V and 14 bases from J, with 16 bases in between. Germline assignment: CDR1 LGHNA and CDR2 YNFKEQ. For this clone: Its antigen is unknown.

Study-level results: Excluded: some indistinguishable V segments such as TRBV6-2 and TRBV6-3. A later analysis, which compared TCR beta chains of equal frequency, found the HLA-associated ones more clonally expanded.

A multiplex PCR was run with 60 Vbeta primers and 13 Jbeta primers. The table came from immunoSEQ multiplex PCR; TCRdb's copy has only in-frame clones and leaves some out. The table shows around 100,000 clones, with roughly four fifths occurring only once. The TCR sequence derives from a woman aged 18-29 years in good health and CMV-seronegative. This chain uses TRBV4-2 with TRBJ1-4; D gene uncertain. Sequenced input: PBMCs. CDR3 region: CASSQLTLTTLFF. The CDR3 bases are TGTGCCAGCAGCCAGCTGACCCTGACAACCCTGTTTTTT.